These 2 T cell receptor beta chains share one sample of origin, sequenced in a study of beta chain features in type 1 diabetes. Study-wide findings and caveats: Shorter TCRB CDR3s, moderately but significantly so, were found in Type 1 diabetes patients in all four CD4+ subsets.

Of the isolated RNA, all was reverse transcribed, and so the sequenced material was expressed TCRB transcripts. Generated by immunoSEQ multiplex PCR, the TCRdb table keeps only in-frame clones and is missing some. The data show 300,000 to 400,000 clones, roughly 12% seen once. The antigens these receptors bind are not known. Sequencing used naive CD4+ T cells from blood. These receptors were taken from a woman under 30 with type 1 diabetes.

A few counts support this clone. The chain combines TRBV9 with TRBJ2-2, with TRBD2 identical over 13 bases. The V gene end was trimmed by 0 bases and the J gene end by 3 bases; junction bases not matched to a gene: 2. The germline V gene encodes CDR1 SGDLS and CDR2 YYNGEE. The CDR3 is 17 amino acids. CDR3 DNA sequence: TGTGCCAGCAGCGTAGGGACTAGCGGGAGTCACACCGGGGAGCTGTTTTTT. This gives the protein CASSVGTSGSHTGELFF.

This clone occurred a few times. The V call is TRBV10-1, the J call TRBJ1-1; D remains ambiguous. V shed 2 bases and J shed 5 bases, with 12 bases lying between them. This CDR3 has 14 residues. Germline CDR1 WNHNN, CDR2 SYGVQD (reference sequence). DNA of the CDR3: TGCGCCAGCAGTGAGCTAGCAGGTAAAACTGAAGCTTTCTTT. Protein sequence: CASSELAGKTEAFF.